Below, 7 T cell receptor beta chains from the same sample are listed, as sequenced in a study of blood T cell repertoires in COVID-19. This table comes from immunoSEQ multiplex PCR, and its TCRdb copy is limited to in-frame clones, with some not included. The repertoire consists of around 140,000 clones, with about 85% occurring once and the leading ten covering roughly 4%. Sequencing was carried out using PBMCs or T cells enriched from blood (not recorded which). These TCRs come from a woman aged 40 to 50 who had been exposed to COVID-19.

This chain uses TRBV7-8 with TRBJ2-5; possibly TRBD1 for D (5 bases). Germline CDR1 is SGHVS and CDR2 is FQNEAQ. CDR3 length equals 14 residues. V gave up 4 bases and J gave up 2 bases, with 11 bases separating them. CDR3 DNA sequence: TGTGCCAGCAGCTCCCGGACATTACAAGAGACCCAGTACTTC. Its translation: CASSSRTLQETQYF.

The chain employs TRBV5-6 and TRBJ2-7; D is unresolved. V was cut by 3 bases and J by 4 bases, with 8 bases left in between. Germline V gene sequence: CDR1 SGHDT, CDR2 YYEEEE. The CDR3 runs to 12 residues. The DNA for the CDR3 is TGTGCCAGCAGCTCCCCCGGGTACGAGCAGTACTTC. This sequence encodes CASSSPGYEQYF.

This clone appeared once. This rearrangement joins TRBV5-1 to TRBJ1-5, with D possibly being TRBD1 (6 bases). V was cut by 2 bases and J by 5 bases, with 11 bases left in between. This CDR3 is built from 14 residues. Germline V gene data show CDR1 as SGHRS and CDR2 as YFSETQ. The CDR3: CASSFGRGDQPQHF. The CDR3 DNA reads TGCGCCAGCAGCTTTGGCAGGGGTGATCAGCCCCAGCATTTT.

This chain links TRBV19 with TRBJ1-6; no firm D call. The germline CDR1 and CDR2 sequences are LNHDA and SQIVND (reference sequence). V was trimmed by 3 bases and J by 8 bases, leaving 5 bases between them. The length of the CDR3 is 12 residues. The CDR3 region is CASSISDSPLHF. The DNA for the CDR3 is TGTGCCAGTAGTATTTCGGATTCACCCCTCCACTTT.

The CDR3 coding sequence is TGTGCCAGCAGCTTAACGCAGGGCGCCCTCCGTAATCAGCCCCAGCATTTT. Its translation: CASSLTQGALRNQPQHF. The genes are TRBV7-3 and TRBJ1-5, with D possibly TRBD1 on 5 matching bases. The V and J ends lost 0 bases and 4 bases respectively, with 16 bases between them. Germline CDR1 and CDR2: SGHTA and FQGTGA. The CDR3 totals 17 residues.

This clone came up a few times. Other DNA sequences in this sample translate to the same CDR3. The V and J genes are TRBV9 and TRBJ2-7; 7 bases line up with TRBD2. The CDR3 spans 14 residues. Losses at the gene ends were 2 bases for V and 0 bases for J; bases not matched to a gene: 2. Germline loops: CDR1 SGDLS, CDR2 YYNGEE. In nucleotides, the CDR3 is TGTGCCAGCAGCGTCGGGACTAACTCCTACGAGCAGTACTTC. It specifies CASSVGTNSYEQYF.

The chain has TRBV28 and TRBJ1-1; the D gene is possibly TRBD1 (5 bases). The V gene lost 8 bases and the J gene lost 10 bases, with 20 bases spanning the gap. There are 13 residues in the CDR3. Germline CDR1 reads MDHEN; CDR2 reads SYDVKM. CDR3 sequence reads: CASGEQDLNGAFF. The CDR3 DNA reads TGTGCCAGCGGAGAACAGGACCTGAACGGAGCTTTCTTT.